This T cell receptor beta chain is from a study of identical twins. One entry per CDR3 protein results from TCRdb running MiXCR on the 5' RACE reads. Altogether about 690,000 distinct CDR3 sequences are present, around 6% being singletons, with the ten largest covering about 1.8%. There are 14 residues in the CDR3. CDR1 is ENHRY, CDR2 SYGVKD, per germline. Trimming took off 4 bases at V and 4 bases at J, with 8 bases between the two ends. This clonotype was observed at least ten times. Its specificity is not known. The study, taken as a whole, reports: Conclusions came from cross-sectional statistical analysis, not from following the same donors. Sequences that were beta out-of-frame showed weaker excess twin sharing. Excess low generation probability was seen in twin-shared out-of-frame alpha sequences. With abundant cord blood beta clonotypes, insertions were fewer; memory repertoires showed no such pattern.

The V gene is TRBV10-3, the J gene TRBJ2-6; D unclear. The clonotype was recovered from a young man in good health. Source material: naive T cells sorted from blood. CDR3: CAISGREGANVLTF. In DNA form, the CDR3 reads TGTGCCATCAGTGGGCGAGAGGGGGCCAACGTCCTGACTTTC.